The 15 T cell receptor beta chains below were found in one sample sequenced in a study of shared clonotypes between healthy human individuals. Clones were sequenced by immunoSEQ multiplex PCR, and TCRdb holds only the in-frame ones, with some missing. Counted here are approximately 350,000 clones, under 80% occurring once; the ten biggest clones make up 10%. Input material: memory CD4+ T cells sorted from blood. Stated subset: CD45RA-negative fraction. Receptors originate from a man aged 30 to 45 in good health.

The chain couples TRBV4-3 to TRBJ2-1; possible D gene TRBD2, 5 bases. This CDR3 region has 15 residues. Per germline, CDR1 LGHNA and CDR2 YSLEER. The V end lost 1 base, the J end lost 10 bases, and 17 bases lay between the germline ends. The DNA of the CDR3 is TGCGCCAGCAGCCAAGTCCGGAGCGGCTTCGACGAGCAGTTCTTC. It codes for CASSQVRSGFDEQFF.

The rearrangement uses TRBV30 and TRBJ2-6; perhaps TRBD2 as D (5 bases). Germline V CDR1 and CDR2: GTSNPN, SVGIG (reference sequence). The germline V and J ends were trimmed by 0 bases and 0 bases, with 12 bases remaining between them. CDR3 length: 17 residues. This chain's CDR3 is CAWSVYGISSGANVLTF. The CDR3 bases are TGTGCCTGGAGTGTTTACGGGATAAGCTCTGGGGCCAACGTCCTGACTTTC.

The V gene is TRBV5-5, the J gene TRBJ2-7; 13 bases are shared with TRBD2. The junction had 3 bases not matched to a gene; V was cut back by 4 bases and J by 2 bases. CDR3 length equals 15 residues. Germline V lookup: CDR1 SGHKS, CDR2 YYEKEE (reference sequence). This CDR3 reads CASSEGLAGPYEQYF. CDR3 nucleotide sequence: TGTGCCAGCAGCGAGGGACTAGCGGGACCCTACGAGCAGTACTTC.

The CDR3 DNA reads TGTGCCAGCAGCCAAGTCGAGTTTTTGCCTAATTCACCCCTCCACTTT. It codes for CASSQVEFLPNSPLHF. The gene calls are TRBV4-2 and TRBJ1-6; D unclear. CDR1 is LGHNA and CDR2 is YNFKEQ in the germline V gene. The CDR3 contains 16 residues. V dropped 1 base and J dropped 6 bases, with 13 bases sitting between them.

In this sample, this clone turned up once. This sequence joins TRBV11-2 and TRBJ1-2, with 7 bases lining up with TRBD1. Per germline, CDR1 SGHAT and CDR2 FQNNGV. Trimming took 2 bases from V and 5 from J; bases not matched to a gene: 8. This CDR3 is built from 15 residues. DNA for the CDR3: TGTGCCAGCAGCTTAATGACAGGGAGGGGTTATGGCTACACCTTC. Amino acid sequence: CASSLMTGRGYGYTF.

The V call is TRBV7-8, the J call TRBJ1-1; D gene unclear. Germline-derived CDR1 and CDR2 are SGHVS and FQNEAQ. This CDR3 comprises 13 residues. V gave up 3 bases and J gave up 1 base, with 6 bases separating them. This chain's CDR3 is CASSLDANTEAFF. CDR3 DNA: TGTGCCAGCAGCTTGGACGCGAACACTGAAGCTTTCTTT.

This clone was seen only once. V and J are TRBV25-1 and TRBJ2-1; TRBD2 agrees at 9 bases. Per the germline V gene, CDR1 is MGHDK and CDR2 is SYGVNS. V lost 7 bases, J lost 10 bases, and 2 bases stayed unmatched. The CDR3 loop spans 11 amino acids. The CDR3: CASTSGTEQFF. The CDR3 region has the DNA TGTGCCAGCACTAGCGGGACCGAGCAGTTCTTC.

This clone occurred many times. This sequence joins TRBV19 and TRBJ2-1; TRBD2 matches 7 bases. Germline loops: CDR1 LNHDA, CDR2 SQIVND (reference sequence). Trimming took 4 bases from V and 4 from J; bases not matched to a gene: 28. The CDR3 totals 22 residues. The CDR3 loop reads CASSTTALRTSQRLVFYNEQFF. CDR3 nucleotide sequence: TGTGCCAGTAGTACCACGGCATTGCGGACTAGTCAACGTCTTGTCTTTTACAATGAGCAGTTCTTC.

The chain recombines TRBV12-5 with TRBJ2-1; maybe TRBD1 (8 bases). The germline V and J ends were trimmed by 7 bases and 2 bases, with 12 bases remaining between them. The CDR3 spans 14 residues. Germline lookup yields CDR1 LGHNT and CDR2 FRNRAP. This CDR3 is CASAGGQAYNEQFF. CDR3 bases: TGTGCTAGTGCGGGGGGACAGGCCTACAATGAGCAGTTCTTC. Full variable domain (rest looked up from reference TRBV12-5 and TRBJ2-1): DARVTQTPRHKVTEMGQEVTMRCQPILGHNTVFWYRQTMMQGLELLAYFRNRAPLDDSGMPKDRFSAEMPDATLATLKIQPSEPRDSAVYFCASAGGQAYNEQFFGPGTRLTVL.

The V call is TRBV29-1, the J call TRBJ1-2, with D possibly being TRBD1 (5 bases). The V end lost 8 bases, the J end lost 4 bases, and 26 bases lay between the germline ends. The CDR3 totals 16 residues. Germline loops: CDR1 SQVTM, CDR2 ANQGSEA. CDR3 DNA: TGCAGCAGCTCTGGAGGGAGGGCCCCCGGGGGCTATGGCTACACCTTC. Translating it yields CSSSGGRAPGGYGYTF.

The genes are TRBV6-5 and TRBJ2-6, with D unclear. Between the trimmed V and J ends, which lost 4 bases and 2 bases, there was a span of 3 bases. CDR1 is MNHEY, CDR2 SVGAGI, per germline. The CDR3 extends over 13 amino acids. In nucleotides, the CDR3 is TGTGCCAGCAGTTCTACTGGGGCCAACGTCCTGACTTTC. This encodes CASSSTGANVLTF.

V is TRBV5-1 and J is TRBJ2-7, with D possibly matching TRBD2 (5 bases). This CDR3 is built from 14 residues. Germline V lookup: CDR1 SGHRS, CDR2 YFSETQ. V lost 4 bases, J lost 7 bases, and 18 bases lay in between. The CDR3 reads CASSPMTTTGEQYF. In DNA form, the CDR3 reads TGCGCCAGCAGCCCAATGACCACGACGGGGGAGCAGTACTTC.

This clone was found once. The rearrangement joins TRBV27 to TRBJ2-7; 7 bases line up with TRBD2. Germline-derived CDR1 and CDR2 are MNHEY and SMNVEV (reference sequence). The CDR3 has 15 amino acids. Trimming removed 0 bases from V and 0 bases from J; junction bases left unmatched: 2. This CDR3 is CASSLSRGSSYEQYF. CDR3 in DNA: TGTGCCAGCAGTTTATCGCGGGGGAGCTCCTACGAGCAGTACTTC.

This clone was seen a few times. The chain is built from TRBV19 and TRBJ1-3; D unresolved. This CDR3 is built from 13 residues. Germline CDR1 and CDR2: LNHDA and SQIVND (reference sequence). Trimming shortened V by 7 bases and J by 0 bases, and 7 bases separated the two germline ends. The CDR3 DNA reads as TGTGCCAGTAACATCAACTCTGGAAACACCATATATTTT. This sequence encodes CASNINSGNTIYF.

V is TRBV27 and J is TRBJ2-3; D is tentatively TRBD1 or TRBD2 (5 bases each). CDR1 MNHEY and CDR2 SMNVEV come from the germline V gene (reference sequence). Trimming cost V 7 bases and J 4 bases, with 15 bases left between them. The CDR3 is 14 residues long. The CDR3, as DNA: TGTGCCAGCATGACGGGCCGAGGGGCAGATACGCAGTATTTT. Protein product: CASMTGRGADTQYF.